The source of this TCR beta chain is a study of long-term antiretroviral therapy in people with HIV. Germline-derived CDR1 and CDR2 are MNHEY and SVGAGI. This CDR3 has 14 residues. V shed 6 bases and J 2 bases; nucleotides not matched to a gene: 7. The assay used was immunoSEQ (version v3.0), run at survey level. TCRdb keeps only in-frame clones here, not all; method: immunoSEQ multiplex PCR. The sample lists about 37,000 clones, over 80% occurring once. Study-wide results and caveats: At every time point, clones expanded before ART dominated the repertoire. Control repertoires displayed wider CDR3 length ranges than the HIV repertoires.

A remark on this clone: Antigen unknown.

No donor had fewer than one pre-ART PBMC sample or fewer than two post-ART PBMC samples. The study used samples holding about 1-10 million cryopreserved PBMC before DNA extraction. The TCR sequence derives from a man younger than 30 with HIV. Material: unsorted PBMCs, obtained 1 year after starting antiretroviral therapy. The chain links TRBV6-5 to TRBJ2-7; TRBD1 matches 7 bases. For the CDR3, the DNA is TGTGCCAGCAGCCCGCGACAGGGTACCTACGAGCAGTACTTC. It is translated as CASSPRQGTYEQYF.